These T cell receptor delta chains were read from a single sample in a study of Vδ1+ human thymocytes. With CATT, TCRdb re-called clones from the multiplex PCR reads. The table has under 85,000 delta-chain clones, approximately 34% seen once; the top ten hold roughly 0.25%. Sequencing input: Vdelta1+ gamma-delta thymocytes from the thymus. Source of these receptors: a boy less than two years old who had congenital heart surgery. Each CDR3 is given with its conserved first and last residue. Fields, in order: J gene, V gene, clone size, D gene, CDR3 DNA, CDR3 protein. The D gene is left open where the match is weak. A clone size is listed for some rows: how often the clone was seen (once, few, many), or a class if it is expanded.

>TRDJ1|TRDV1|.|TRDD3
TGTGCTCTTGGGGAATACCACTGGGGGATACGTCTTCCTAAACTCATCTTT
CALGEYHWGIRLPKLIF
>TRDJ1|TRDV1|few|.
TGTGCTCTTGGGGAACACGTCTACGGGGGGGGCGATAAACTCATCTTT
CALGEHVYGGGDKLIF
>TRDJ1|TRAV29/DV5|few|TRDD3
TGTGCTAGACCGCCCTTCCACCCTACTGGGGGATACACCGATAAACTCATCTTT
CARPPFHPTGGYTDKLIF
>TRDJ1|TRDV1|.|.
TGTGCTCTTGGGAAACGTTCCTCCAGCGGTAAACTCATCTTT
CALGKRSSSGKLIF
>TRDJ1|TRDV1|.|TRDD3
TGTGCTCTTGGGGCCTGCCCCGTACTGGGGGAGCACACCGATAAACTCATCTTT
CALGACPVLGEHTDKLIF
>TRDJ1|TRDV1|.|.
TGTGCTCTTGGGGAACTCATCCCTACCGGGCATGGGGGGACCGGGTACACCGATAAACTCATCTTT
CALGELIPTGHGGTGYTDKLIF
>TRDJ1|TRDV1|.|TRDD3
TGTGCTCTTGGGAACAAAATTCCTACGCCCCTGGGGGATACGCTGTCCGATAAACTCATCTTT
CALGNKIPTPLGDTLSDKLIF
>TRDJ1|TRDV1|.|.
TGTGCTCTTGGGGAACTTTTTCGAGGTACAGGGAGTGGGTACGATAAACTCATCTTT
CALGELFRGTGSGYDKLIF
>TRDJ1|TRDV2|few|TRDD3
TGTGCCTGTGACCCTACACGTCTCCCTTTCCTAAGGGGGATAGGGGACATCTTT
CACDPTRLPFLRGIGDIF
>TRDJ1|TRDV1|.|.
TGTGCTCTTGGGGATCGGCGGTCTTCCTACGCTGGGGGATCTCGCCTGCGGGGGTACACCGATAAACTCATCTTT
CALGDRRSSYAGGSRLRGYTDKLIF
>TRDJ1|TRDV1|.|TRDD3
TGTGCTCTTGGGGAACTAAAGCCCCTTTCCTGTCGAGCCGTGTACTGGGGGATAGTCAAACTCATCTTT
CALGELKPLSCRAVYWGIVKLIF
>TRDJ1|TRDV1|.|TRDD3
TGTGCTCTTGGAGGAATCACCCTTGGGGATACGGTCACCGATAAACTCATCTTT
CALGGITLGDTVTDKLIF
>TRDJ1|TRDV2|.|TRDD3
TGTGCCACCTCCTACCGCTGGGGGATACAGGCTATCTACACCGATAAACTCATCTTT
CATSYRWGIQAIYTDKLIF
>TRDJ1|TRDV1|few|.
TGTGCTCTTGGGGAACCTTCGTGCACCGATAAACTCATCTTT
CALGEPSCTDKLIF
>TRDJ1|TRDV1|few|.
TGTGCTCTTGGGGACGGGGATCCGCGGGGCCACACCGATAAACTCATCTTT
CALGDGDPRGHTDKLIF
>TRDJ1|TRDV1|.|TRDD3
TGTGCTCTTGGATCCGCGGTGCCCTCCCTCAGTACTGGGGGATACAGGGCCGAGGATAAACTCATCTTT
CALGSAVPSLSTGGYRAEDKLIF
>TRDJ1|TRDV1|.|.
TGTGCTCTTGGGCTTTCCTACGTTCGTACTGGGGCCACGCGGCTCATCTTT
CALGLSYVRTGATRLIF
>TRDJ1|TRDV1|few|.
TGTGCTCTTGGGGAAAAGAGTCGCGGGCTGAGGGATTCGCACACCGATAAACTCATCTTT
CALGEKSRGLRDSHTDKLIF
>TRDJ1|TRDV1|.|TRDD3
TGTGCTCTTGGGGAACTCCCTCCGCGACTTCCCCTATCCACTACTGGGGGCTTCGGACCGTACACCGATAAACTCATCTTT
CALGELPPRLPLSTTGGFGPYTDKLIF
>TRDJ1|TRDV1|.|TRDD3
TGTGCTCTTGGGCAATATTCCCGAAAGTACTGGGGGATATGGCGGACCGATAAACTCATCTTT
CALGQYSRKYWGIWRTDKLIF
>TRDJ1|TRDV1|.|TRDD3
TGTGCTCTTGGGGAAATTGCGCCTTCCCCTTTACTGGGGGACAGGGGTTTTACCGATAAACTCATCTTT
CALGEIAPSPLLGDRGFTDKLIF
>TRDJ1|TRDV1|.|TRDD3
TGTGCTCTTGGGGAACGGTTTCAGGTCTGGTGGGGGATACCGAATAAACTCATCTTT
CALGERFQVWWGIPNKLIF
>TRDJ1|TRDV1|few|.
TGTGCTCTTGGGGAACTAGGGGTAGCCTTCAAGGGGTGTACTGGGAACACCGATAAACTCATCTTT
CALGELGVAFKGCTGNTDKLIF
>TRDJ1|TRDV1|.|TRDD2
TGTGCTCTTGGGGGAACTTCCTACTCGGGGGTCTTCTTATTTGGTACCGATAAACTCATCTTT
CALGGTSYSGVFLFGTDKLIF
>TRDJ1|TRDV1|few|TRDD3
TGTGCTCTTGGGGAAGGGGTCCTATCTTTTACTGGGGGCCTCCCGTACACCGATAAACTCATCTTT
CALGEGVLSFTGGLPYTDKLIF
>TRDJ1|TRDV1|once|TRDD3
TGTGCTCTTGTATCTAACCCAACTGGGGGATACGCGGGGAAACTCATCTTT
CALVSNPTGGYAGKLIF
>TRDJ1|TRDV1|few|TRDD3
TGTGCTCTTGGGGAACCCCCCTTCCTACGTCGACTGGGGGATACGGCTTACACCGATAAACTCATCTTT
CALGEPPFLRRLGDTAYTDKLIF
>TRDJ3|TRDV2|once|.
TGTGCCTCGAGCAAATCCGGGGACACCCGTCAGATGTTTTTC
CASSKSGDTRQMFF
>TRDJ1|TRDV1|few|.
TGTGCTCTTGGGGACCCAACAGGCCTTCCGCGAGGTGACTGGGCCGGGTCGATCGATAAACTCATCTTT
CALGDPTGLPRGDWAGSIDKLIF
>TRDJ1|TRDV1|few|TRDD3
TGTGCTCTTGGGCCCACGGGCAACTTCCTACTGGGGGATAAATCGTACACCGATAAACTCATCTTT
CALGPTGNFLLGDKSYTDKLIF
>TRDJ1|TRDV1|few|TRDD3
TGTGCTCTTGGGGAACTAGTAGGCCTACCCCAGGTGTTGGGGGATACGCTTCTTACCCGGCCGCTTGTCTGGTACACCGATAAACTCATCTTT
CALGELVGLPQVLGDTLLTRPLVWYTDKLIF
>TRDJ1|TRDV1|.|TRDD3
TGTGCTCTTGGGGTCCACTCTTCTTCCCGATTACTGGGGGGATACCGGGAGGCCGATAAACTCATCTTT
CALGVHSSSRLLGGYREADKLIF
>TRDJ1|TRDV2|.|TRDD3
TGTGCCTGTGACACCGTCCTCGGCTGGGGGATAACCGTTTATACCGATAAACTCATCTTT
CACDTVLGWGITVYTDKLIF
>TRDJ1|TRDV1|.|TRDD3
TGTGCTCTTGAGGAACTAGGTGCGGGTTTGCGGGGGATACGCCAGTACACCGATAAACTCATCTTT
CALEELGAGLRGIRQYTDKLIF
>TRDJ1|TRDV1|.|TRDD3
TGTGCTCTTGGGGACCGCCTAGTGGGGGGATACGGTAACACCGATAAACTCATCTTT
CALGDRLVGGYGNTDKLIF
>TRDJ1|TRDV1|few|TRDD3
TGTGCTCTTGAGGGCTTCCTCCTTACTGGGGGATACGCCACCGATAAACTCATCTTT
CALEGFLLTGGYATDKLIF
>TRDJ1|TRDV2|few|.
TGTGCCTGTGACACCAATATCCCCGAGGTCTCGTACACCGATAAACTCATCTTT
CACDTNIPEVSYTDKLIF
>TRDJ1|TRDV1|few|TRDD3
TGTGCTCTTGGGGGACCGTTCGGTGGGTTCCTACTACATTTTACTGGGGGATCCCCGTACACCGATAAACTCATCTTT
CALGGPFGGFLLHFTGGSPYTDKLIF
>TRDJ1|TRDV1|.|TRDD3
TGTGCTCTCGGGTACTGGGGGAAACCCAACGGTAAACTCATCTTT
CALGYWGKPNGKLIF
>TRDJ1|TRDV1|few|.
TGTGCTCTTGGGGAACCCGGGGGGGCCTGGTACACCGATAAACTCATCTTT
CALGEPGGAWYTDKLIF
>TRDJ1|TRDV1|few|.
TGTGCTCTTGGGGAGTTATCAAGGCTCCTACGTCCCGATAAACTCATCTTT
CALGELSRLLRPDKLIF
>TRDJ1|TRDV1|.|TRDD3
TGTGCTCTTGGGGACGGCCCCACTTCCGTCCTGGGGATCGACTGGGGGACTTACACCGATAAACTCATCTTT
CALGDGPTSVLGIDWGTYTDKLIF